This T cell receptor (beta chain) is drawn from a study of T cells in tumors after PD-1 blockade. Study in general: Patients had no prior checkpoint blockade, systemic immunosuppressants, or anti-cancer therapy within 4 weeks. Mean per blood sample: 113,528 templates (roughly 22,000-257,772), about 40,000 unique clonotypes.

TCRdb keeps only in-frame clones here, not all; method: immunoSEQ multiplex PCR. The sample lists 30,000 to 35,000 clones, 73% seen once, with 40% in the top ten. This CDR3 region has 16 residues. Trimming took off 6 bases at V and 2 bases at J, with 20 bases between the two ends. Germline-derived CDR1 and CDR2 are SNHLY and FYNNEI. The table lists this clone with a count of one. The TCR was taken from a human donor with basal cell carcinoma. The rearrangement links TRBV2 to TRBJ2-7; either TRBD1 or TRBD2 may supply D (6 bases each). This specimen was PBMCs, taken after anti-PD-1 treatment. The chain's CDR3 is CASRRRGAEVAYEQYF. The CDR3, as DNA: TGTGCCAGCAGACGAAGGGGGGCTGAAGTAGCCTACGAGCAGTACTTC.